Given below is one TCR beta chain in context. Antigen unknown. The data were taken from a study of cytomegalovirus exposure and HLA in healthy donors. Study-level background: A prior study identified 110 million or so unique TCR beta sequences from 150 million to 200 million T cells.

Overall study results and limits: In a later analysis, a genetic analysis reported fewer productive-TCR N-insertions in an Asian-associated ancestry cluster than the cohort average. A later analysis linked a missense DCLRE1C variant to TCR beta V- and J-gene trimming.

The PCR ran on 60 Vbeta and 13 Jbeta primers. Profiling relied on immunoSEQ multiplex PCR, and the TCRdb table lists in-frame clones only, not all of them. The data show 100,000 or so clones, 70% to 85% seen once. The germline V and J ends were trimmed by 5 bases and 2 bases, with 9 bases remaining between them. There are 13 residues in the CDR3. Germline lookup yields CDR1 SGHTA and CDR2 FQGTGA. The sequence derives from a woman between 18 and 29 years old in good health and CMV-seronegative. Material: PBMCs. The V gene is TRBV7-3, the J gene TRBJ2-5; the D is unclear. The CDR3 DNA is TGTGCCAGCAGCGCGACTCAGCAAGAGACCCAGTACTTC. This translates into CASSATQQETQYF.